This TCR beta chain was documented in a study of blood T cell repertoires in COVID-19. About the research overall: The analysed material was cDNA or gDNA that came from T cells, B-cell-depleted T cells, or PBMCs.

Germline V CDR1 and CDR2: LNHDA, SQIVND (reference sequence). The CDR3 length is 15 residues. Trimming removed 3 bases from V and 3 bases from J; junction bases left unmatched: 5. The protocol was immunoSEQ multiplex PCR, while the TCRdb copy is restricted to in-frame clones and leaves out a portion. The sample contains about 230,000 clones, about nine tenths of which appear only once. The sequencing sample was made of peripheral blood. The sequence came from a man over 45 with COVID-19, enrolled during active disease. The chain uses TRBV19 and TRBJ1-5; 7 bases match TRBD1. CDR3 residues: CASSIKTGYNQPQHF. CDR3 DNA sequence: TGTGCCAGTAGTATCAAGACAGGGTACAATCAGCCCCAGCATTTT. Complete variable domain (other parts from reference TRBV19 and TRBJ1-5): DGGITQSPKYLFRKEGQNVTLSCEQNLNHDAMYWYRQDPGQGLRLIYYSQIVNDFQKGDIAEGYSVSREKKESFPLTVTSAQKNPTAFYLCASSIKTGYNQPQHFGDGTRLSIL.